The T cell receptor (beta chain) described here comes from a study of cytomegalovirus exposure and HLA in healthy donors. Study conclusions and caveats: TCR beta V- and J-gene trimming was later associated with a missense DCLRE1C variant.

The CDR3 has 15 amino acids. The germline V gene encodes CDR1 SGHDT and CDR2 YYEEEE. V trimming: 0 bases; J trimming: 7 bases; junction bases outside the gene matches: 8. About this clone itself: Its antigen is as yet unknown.

Use of 60 Vbeta and 13 Jbeta primers characterized the PCR. Only in-frame clones appear in the TCRdb table, and some are missing; sequencing was by immunoSEQ multiplex PCR. This repertoire shows about 140,000 clones, 60% to 80% found once; its top ten account for 1.5% to 2%. The TCR comes from a woman in her twenties or thirties in good health and CMV-seronegative. The J gene is TRBJ2-7, the V gene TRBV5-6, with 9 bases identical to TRBD2. The sample consisted of PBMCs. Here the CDR3 DNA reads TGTGCCAGCAGCTTGGCCGGGTCGGCGGGGGGGGAGCAGTACTTC. It encodes CASSLAGSAGGEQYF.